The entry below gives a single T cell receptor beta chain sequence along with its context. This sample is part of a study of technical replicates of blood from a handful of donors. Assay used: immunoSEQ multiplex PCR; TCRdb lists only in-frame clones, some missing. This table has some 70,000 clones, 80% to 95% appearing once. V was trimmed by 0 bases and J by 6 bases, leaving 12 bases between them. This CDR3 has 14 amino acids. In germline, CDR1 is GTSNPN, CDR2 SVGIG (reference sequence). The sequence was obtained from a human donor in good health. This sequence joins TRBV30 and TRBJ2-1, with no clear D. Sequenced: T cells isolated from PBMCs. CDR3 bases: TGTGCCTGGAGTGTAGGCGAGTGGGCCAATGAGCAGTTCTTC. This sequence encodes CAWSVGEWANEQFF.